The text below deals with one T cell receptor beta chain. This sample is part of a study of Tregs in tolerant kidney transplant recipients. The CDR3 loop spans 14 amino acids. CDR1 is SEHNR and CDR2 is FQNEAQ in the germline V gene (reference sequence). With 2 bases removed from V and 9 bases from J, the gap between germline ends came to 17 bases. Libraries were prepared by immunoSEQ multiplex PCR; TCRdb keeps only in-frame clonotypes and omits some of them. The table has about 77,000 clones, more than 95% seen once. The sample consisted of CD4+ T cells from blood, taken before the transplant. The gene calls are TRBV7-9 and TRBJ2-7; D gene uncertain. The sequence was obtained from a human donor who received a combined kidney and bone marrow transplant. CDR3 residues: CASSLSLEEFRQYF. CDR3 in DNA: TGTGCCAGCAGCTTAAGTTTAGAGGAGTTTCGGCAGTACTTC.